This T cell receptor (beta chain) is drawn from a study of identical twins. Regarding the study as a whole: A partial confounding effect on zero-insertion analyses could come from invariant MAIT and iNKT cells. Whereas memory repertoires showed no such difference, abundant cord blood beta clonotypes carried fewer insertions.

One entry per CDR3 protein, called by TCRdb with MiXCR from the 5' RACE reads. The sample lists about 470,000 distinct CDR3 sequences; approximately 24% were seen once. Losses at the gene ends were 1 base for V and 4 bases for J; bases not matched to a gene: 8. The CDR3 is 16 amino acids. The table lists this clonotype with a few counts. Its antigen is unidentified. These data also formed part of another study, on T cells expressing NK-cell markers. That report adds: CD8+ T cells in over five donors included dominant NKG2C+ clonotypes at about 1.0-7.0%.

This TCR came from a woman younger than 30 in good health. The sample was CD4+ T cells sorted from blood. V is TRBV12-3 or TRBV12-4 and J is TRBJ2-3, with 7 bases aligning to TRBD2. As DNA, the CDR3 is TGTGCCAGCAGTTTAGTGGTGGGAGGGCCCCCAGATACGCAGTATTTT. As protein: CASSLVVGGPPDTQYF.